The entry below gives a single TCR beta chain sequence along with its context. Its antigen is undetermined. The sample comes from a study of cytomegalovirus exposure and HLA in healthy donors. Overall study results and limits: A highly shared variant cluster was judged a likely technical artifact. A later analysis showed that HLA-associated TCR beta chains had undergone more clonal expansion than equally common others. Within an earlier analysis, most TCR beta V segments proved productive either about 90% or about 30% of the time.

Trimming took off 6 bases at V and 4 bases at J, with 10 bases between the two ends. The CDR3 totals 12 residues. Germline V gene lookup returns CDR1 MNHNS and CDR2 SASEGT. PCR primers comprised 60 Vbeta and 13 Jbeta primers. The table came from immunoSEQ multiplex PCR; TCRdb's copy has only in-frame clones and leaves some out. The table has 200,000 to 250,000 clones, around nine tenths seen once. The material sequenced was PBMCs. The genes are TRBV6-1 and TRBJ2-7, with D unresolved. This sequence was found in a young woman in good health and CMV-seronegative. CDR3 nucleotide sequence: TGTGCCAGCAGCACTACCGCGTACGAGCAGTACTTC. Translation gives CASSTTAYEQYF.